These T cell receptor beta chains were read from a single sample in a study of T cells and Merkel cell carcinoma outcomes. Sequencing used immunoSEQ multiplex PCR; TCRdb keeps in-frame clones, though not all of them. Here the sample spans about 19,000 clones, over 75% being singletons. The sequencing input was tumor tissue from Merkel cell carcinoma. The receptors were gathered from a human donor with Merkel cell carcinoma. Both conserved end residues are part of each CDR3. The D gene is left open where the match is weak. Rows may omit the clone size; those that give it use once, few, many or a size class.

length: 12
J: TRBJ2-1
D: .
V: TRBV9
size: .
CDR3: CASSRDYNEQFF
DNA: TGTGCCAGCAGCCGGGACTACAATGAGCAGTTCTTC

length: 13
J: TRBJ1-2
D: .
V: TRBV6-1
size: .
CDR3: CASSSAGTKGYTF
DNA: TGTGCCAGCAGTTCCGCGGGGACGAAGGGCTACACCTTC

length: 15
J: TRBJ2-5
D: TRBD2
V: TRBV9
size: few
CDR3: CASSVGLRGIETQYF
DNA: TGTGCCAGCAGCGTAGGGTTGCGGGGGATAGAGACCCAGTACTTC

length: 14
J: TRBJ2-7
D: .
V: TRBV4-1
size: few
CDR3: CASSQGAFRDEQYF
DNA: TGCGCCAGCAGCCAAGGGGCCTTCAGGGACGAGCAGTACTTC

length: 15
J: TRBJ2-1
D: .
V: TRBV28
size: .
CDR3: CASSLQGYVSGEQFF
DNA: TGTGCCAGCAGTTTGCAGGGCTACGTGTCTGGTGAGCAGTTCTTC

length: 14
J: TRBJ1-2
D: .
V: TRBV10-3
size: once
CDR3: CAISESGTGGGYTF
DNA: TGTGCCATCAGTGAATCAGGCACCGGAGGCGGCTACACCTTC

length: 13
J: TRBJ1-1
D: .
V: TRBV2
size: .
CDR3: CASSHDLPAEAFF
DNA: TGTGCCAGCAGTCACGACCTTCCCGCCGAAGCTTTCTTT

length: 12
J: TRBJ2-7
D: .
V: TRBV7-2
size: .
CDR3: CASSREVYEQYF
DNA: TGTGCCAGCAGCCGAGAGGTCTACGAGCAGTACTTC

length: 13
J: TRBJ1-4
D: .
V: TRBV5-4
size: .
CDR3: CASSLGDGEKLFF
DNA: TGTGCCAGCAGCTTGGGGGACGGGGAAAAACTGTTTTTT

length: 11
J: TRBJ1-3
D: .
V: TRBV5-1
size: .
CDR3: CASIGGNTIYF
DNA: TGCGCCAGCATCGGCGGAAACACCATATATTTT

length: 16
J: TRBJ2-6
D: .
V: TRBV27
size: few
CDR3: CASSSYVGSGANVLTF
DNA: TGTGCCAGCAGTTCTTATGTGGGATCTGGGGCCAACGTCCTGACTTTC

length: 17
J: TRBJ1-1
D: .
V: TRBV7-9
size: .
CDR3: CASSFPPWTASNREAFF
DNA: TGTGCCAGCAGCTTTCCGCCATGGACTGCCTCAAATCGTGAAGCTTTCTTT

length: 11
J: TRBJ1-1
D: .
V: TRBV18
size: .
CDR3: CASSPGGDAFF
DNA: TGTGCCAGCTCACCAGGCGGGGACGCTTTCTTT

length: 13
J: TRBJ2-7
D: .
V: TRBV9
size: few
CDR3: CASSPAQGYEQYF
DNA: TGTGCCAGCAGCCCCGCCCAGGGCTACGAGCAGTACTTC

length: 14
J: TRBJ1-1
D: .
V: TRBV19
size: .
CDR3: CASSISRRNTEAFF
DNA: TGTGCCAGTAGTATCTCACGTCGGAACACTGAAGCTTTCTTT

length: 13
J: TRBJ2-2
D: TRBD1
V: TRBV5-4
size: .
CDR3: CASSSTGPGELFF
DNA: TGTGCCAGCAGCTCGACAGGGCCCGGGGAGCTGTTTTTT

length: 15
J: TRBJ1-1
D: .
V: TRBV6-1
size: .
CDR3: CASSELSGPDGEAFF
DNA: TGTGCCAGCAGTGAATTATCCGGGCCCGACGGGGAAGCTTTCTTT

length: 15
J: TRBJ2-1
D: TRBD1
V: TRBV18
size: .
CDR3: CASSPQGDSYNEQFF
DNA: TGTGCCAGCTCCCCACAGGGGGATTCCTACAATGAGCAGTTCTTC

length: 14
J: TRBJ2-3
D: .
V: TRBV11-2
size: .
CDR3: CASSPTGRTDTQYF
DNA: TGTGCCAGCAGCCCAACAGGACGCACAGATACGCAGTATTTT

length: 15
J: TRBJ2-7
D: .
V: TRBV5-6
size: .
CDR3: CASSWDRRVPREQYF
DNA: TGTGCCAGCAGCTGGGACCGAAGGGTCCCTCGGGAGCAGTACTTC

length: 15
J: TRBJ1-4
D: .
V: TRBV5-1
size: .
CDR3: CASSLSGITNEKLFF
DNA: TGCGCCAGCAGCTTAAGCGGGATAACTAATGAAAAACTGTTTTTT

length: 10
J: TRBJ1-4
D: .
V: TRBV30
size: .
CDR3: CAWGNEKLFF
DNA: TGTGCCTGGGGGAATGAAAAACTGTTTTTT

length: 14
J: TRBJ1-6
D: .
V: TRBV5-1
size: .
CDR3: CASSLGISNSPLHF
DNA: TGCGCCAGCAGCTTGGGGATCAGTAATTCACCCCTCCACTTT

length: 13
J: TRBJ1-2
D: .
V: TRBV10-2
size: .
CDR3: CASSPLDPYGYTF
DNA: TGCGCCAGCAGCCCTCTCGACCCGTATGGCTACACCTTC

length: 17
J: TRBJ2-3
D: .
V: TRBV5-6
size: .
CDR3: CASSLEKPFVVTDTQYF
DNA: TGTGCCAGCAGCTTGGAAAAGCCGTTCGTAGTCACAGATACGCAGTATTTT

length: 13
J: TRBJ1-5
D: .
V: TRBV7-9
size: .
CDR3: CASSLGGYQPQHF
DNA: TGTGCCAGCAGCTTAGGTGGGTATCAGCCCCAGCATTTT

length: 17
J: TRBJ2-1
D: TRBD2
V: TRBV11-2
size: .
CDR3: CASSRRPSSGDDNEQFF
DNA: TGTGCCAGCAGCCGACGCCCCTCTAGCGGGGATGACAATGAGCAGTTCTTC

length: 12
J: TRBJ1-2
D: .
V: TRBV19
size: .
CDR3: CASRGGYYGYTF
DNA: TGTGCCAGTAGGGGGGGGTACTATGGCTACACCTTC

length: 13
J: TRBJ2-6
D: .
V: TRBV5-1
size: .
CDR3: CASKDSGANVLTF
DNA: TGCGCCAGCAAGGACTCTGGGGCCAACGTCCTGACTTTC

length: 11
J: TRBJ2-1
D: .
V: TRBV27
size: .
CDR3: CASRRYNEQFF
DNA: TGTGCCAGCCGGCGTTACAATGAGCAGTTCTTC

length: 13
J: TRBJ2-7
D: .
V: TRBV7-8
size: .
CDR3: CASSFRVSGEQYF
DNA: TGTGCCAGCAGCTTTAGGGTATCAGGGGAGCAGTATTTC

length: 12
J: TRBJ2-3
D: TRBD1
V: TRBV11-2
size: .
CDR3: CASGTGTDTQYF
DNA: TGTGCCAGCGGGACAGGGACAGATACGCAGTATTTT

length: 14
J: TRBJ1-1
D: .
V: TRBV5-4
size: .
CDR3: CASSGRGGSSEAFF
DNA: TGTGCCAGCAGCGGCCGTGGGGGCAGCTCTGAAGCTTTCTTT

length: 17
J: TRBJ2-2
D: .
V: TRBV27
size: .
CDR3: CASSTSYRATNTGELFF
DNA: TGTGCCAGCAGCACCTCCTACAGGGCTACGAACACCGGGGAGCTGTTTTTT

length: 14
J: TRBJ2-1
D: .
V: TRBV6-5
size: .
CDR3: CASSSPTSYNEQFF
DNA: TGTGCCAGCAGCTCCCCGACTAGCTACAATGAGCAGTTCTTC

length: 13
J: TRBJ1-1
D: .
V: TRBV7-9
size: .
CDR3: CASRLHVAGRAFF
DNA: TGTGCCAGCAGATTACACGTCGCAGGGAGGGCTTTCTTT

length: 12
J: TRBJ1-2
D: TRBD1
V: TRBV5-6
size: once
CDR3: CASSWDRDGYTF
DNA: TGTGCCAGCAGTTGGGACAGGGACGGCTACACCTTC

length: 13
J: TRBJ1-1
D: .
V: TRBV29-1
size: .
CDR3: CSVNEPMNTEAFF
DNA: TGCAGCGTAAATGAGCCAATGAACACTGAAGCTTTCTTT

length: 16
J: TRBJ2-2
D: TRBD2
V: TRBV5-4
size: few
CDR3: CASSPTSGSNTGELFF
DNA: TGTGCCAGCAGCCCTACTAGCGGGAGTAACACCGGGGAGCTGTTTTTT

length: 13
J: TRBJ2-7
D: TRBD1
V: TRBV7-2
size: .
CDR3: CASSYGTVYEQYF
DNA: TGTGCCAGCAGCTACGGGACAGTATACGAGCAGTACTTC

length: 11
J: TRBJ1-2
D: .
V: TRBV18
size: once
CDR3: CASSHHRAYTF
DNA: TGTGCCAGCTCTCACCACAGGGCCTACACCTTC